The clone carrying this T cell receptor (beta chain) came up many times. Amplified TCR beta CDR3 regions came from RNA transcripts. With the HTBI primer set, the TCR CDR3 went through a first round of RT-PCR. TCRdb re-called the multiplex PCR reads through MiXCR, storing one row per CDR3 protein. The table shows about half a million distinct CDR3 sequences, with nearly 20% occurring only once. Ophthalmopathy patients had Clinical Activity Score at least 3, NOSPECS grade at least 4, duration under 3 months. The diagnostic basis comprised clinical symptoms, serum thyroxine and TRAb, thyroid ultrasound and orbital computed tomography. This entry is derived from a study of T cells in Graves' hyperthyroidism and ophthalmopathy. As for the study in general: At the time of initial diagnosis and before any treatment, peripheral blood was collected.

Trimming took off 4 bases at V and 0 bases at J, with 13 bases between the two ends. The CDR3 spans 15 residues. Germline CDR1 LGHNA, CDR2 YNFKEQ. The sequence was obtained from a man between 35 and 55 years old with Graves' ophthalmopathy. The sample taken for sequencing was blood. The chain uses TRBV4-2 and TRBJ2-7; D perhaps matches TRBD2 (5 bases). The CDR3 spells CASSPRAAASYEQYF. DNA for the CDR3: TGTGCCAGCAGCCCTCGGGCAGCGGCCTCCTACGAGCAGTACTTC.